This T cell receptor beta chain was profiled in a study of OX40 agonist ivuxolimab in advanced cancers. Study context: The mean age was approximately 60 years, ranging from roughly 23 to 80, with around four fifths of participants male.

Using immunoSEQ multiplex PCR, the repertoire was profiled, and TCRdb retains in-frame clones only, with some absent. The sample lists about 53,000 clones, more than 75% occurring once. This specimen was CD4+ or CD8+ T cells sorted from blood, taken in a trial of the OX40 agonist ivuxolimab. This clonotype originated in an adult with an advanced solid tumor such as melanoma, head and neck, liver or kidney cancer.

The CDR3 sequence: CASSGPGTLGEKLFF. CDR3 nucleotides: TGTGCCAGTAGTGGTCCTGGGACCCTCGGTGAAAAACTGTTTTTT. V usage is TRBV19 and J usage is TRBJ1-4; weak D call: TRBD1 (5 bases). This CDR3 contains 15 residues. V lost 5 bases and J lost 7, with 17 bases in between. The germline V gene has CDR1 LNHDA and CDR2 SQIVND (reference sequence).